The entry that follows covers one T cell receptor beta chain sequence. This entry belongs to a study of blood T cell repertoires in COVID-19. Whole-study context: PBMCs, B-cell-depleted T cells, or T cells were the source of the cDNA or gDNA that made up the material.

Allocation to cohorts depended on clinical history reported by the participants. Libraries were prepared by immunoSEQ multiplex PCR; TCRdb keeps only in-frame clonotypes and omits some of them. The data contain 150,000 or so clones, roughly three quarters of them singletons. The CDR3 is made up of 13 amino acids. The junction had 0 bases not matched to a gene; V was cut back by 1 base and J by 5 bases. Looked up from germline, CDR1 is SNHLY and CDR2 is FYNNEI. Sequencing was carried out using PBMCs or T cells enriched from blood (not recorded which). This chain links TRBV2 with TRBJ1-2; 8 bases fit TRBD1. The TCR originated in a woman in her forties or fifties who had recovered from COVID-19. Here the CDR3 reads CASSEGQGYGYTF. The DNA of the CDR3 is TGTGCCAGCAGTGAAGGACAGGGGTATGGCTACACCTTC.